This record looks at one T cell receptor (beta chain) sequence and its context. Its target is not known. This record comes from a study of cytomegalovirus exposure and HLA in healthy donors. About the research overall: Earlier results showed 120 million or so unique TCR beta sequences derived from approximately 180 million T cells. Findings and caveats of the study: Investigators reported more than 150 TCR beta chains as tied to cytomegalovirus. Donors belonging to an Asian-associated ancestry cluster reportedly showed fewer N-insertions in productive TCRs than the roughly 670-donor mean, according to what a later analysis found.

The PCR employed 60 Vbeta primers together with 13 Jbeta primers. Measured with immunoSEQ multiplex PCR; TCRdb has only the in-frame clones, and not every one. Among 100,000 or so clones listed, roughly 76% were seen once. Sequences were obtained from PBMCs. The clonotype originates from a young man in good health and CMV-seropositive.

The CDR3 nucleotides read TGTGCCAGTAGTACAGGGGAACATTATTCCTACGAGCAGTACTTC. Protein sequence: CASSTGEHYSYEQYF. V gene TRBV19 combines with J gene TRBJ2-7; D may be TRBD1 (6 bases). In germline, CDR1 is LNHDA, CDR2 SQIVND (reference sequence). Trimming pared 4 bases from V and 1 base from J, leaving 14 bases between. This CDR3 has 15 residues.